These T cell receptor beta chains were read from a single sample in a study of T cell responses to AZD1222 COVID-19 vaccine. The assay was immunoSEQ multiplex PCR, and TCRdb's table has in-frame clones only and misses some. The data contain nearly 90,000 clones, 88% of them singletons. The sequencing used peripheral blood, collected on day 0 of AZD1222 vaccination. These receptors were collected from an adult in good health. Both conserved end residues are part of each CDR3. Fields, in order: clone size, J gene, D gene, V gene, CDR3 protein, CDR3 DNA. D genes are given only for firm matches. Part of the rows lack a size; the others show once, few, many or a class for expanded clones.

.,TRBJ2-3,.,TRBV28,CASSFQGTDTQYF,TGTGCCAGCAGTTTTCAGGGCACAGATACGCAGTATTTT
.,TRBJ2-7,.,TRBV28,CASSRAGFHEQYF,TGTGCCAGCAGTCGAGCAGGTTTCCACGAGCAGTACTTC
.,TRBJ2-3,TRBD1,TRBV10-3,CAIQATGASTDTQYF,TGTGCCATCCAGGCGACAGGGGCTAGCACAGATACGCAGTATTTT
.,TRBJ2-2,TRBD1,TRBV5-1,CASSGKRQGENTGELFF,TGCGCCAGCAGCGGGAAAAGACAGGGGGAGAACACCGGGGAGCTGTTTTTT
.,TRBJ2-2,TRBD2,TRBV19,CASSMLSGRTGELFF,TGTGCCAGTAGTATGCTAAGCGGGAGGACCGGGGAGCTGTTTTTT
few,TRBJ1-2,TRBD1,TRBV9,CASSDTGQGGYGYTF,TGTGCCAGCAGCGACACTGGACAGGGTGGCTATGGCTACACCTTC
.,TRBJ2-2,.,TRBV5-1,CASTQRTQKTNTGELFF,TGCGCCAGCACCCAGAGGACGCAGAAAACGAACACCGGGGAGCTGTTTTTT
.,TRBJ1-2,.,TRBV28,CASSSRVSGYGYTF,TGTGCCAGCAGTTCCAGGGTTTCAGGCTATGGCTACACCTTC
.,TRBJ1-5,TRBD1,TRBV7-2,CASSSETGESPQHF,TGTGCCAGCAGCTCCGAGACAGGGGAGTCGCCCCAGCATTTT
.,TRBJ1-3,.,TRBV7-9,CASSLLGNSGNTIYF,TGTGCCAGCAGCTTGCTCGGGAACTCTGGAAACACCATATATTTT
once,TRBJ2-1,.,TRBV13,CASSLGLTNEQFF,TGTGCCAGCAGCTTAGGACTAACCAATGAGCAGTTCTTC
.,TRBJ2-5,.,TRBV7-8,CASSLASGTQETQYF,TGTGCCAGCAGCTTAGCTTCCGGGACCCAAGAGACCCAGTACTTC
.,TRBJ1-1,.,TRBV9,CASSVGEPANTEAFF,TGTGCCAGCAGCGTAGGAGAGCCGGCGAACACTGAAGCTTTCTTT
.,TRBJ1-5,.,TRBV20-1,CSARSGEPQHF,TGCAGTGCTAGATCCGGGGAGCCCCAGCATTTT
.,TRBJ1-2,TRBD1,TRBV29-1,CSVDRGLDGYTF,TGCAGCGTTGACAGGGGGCTCGACGGCTACACCTTC
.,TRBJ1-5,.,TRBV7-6,CASSWASDQPQHF,TGTGCCAGCAGCTGGGCGTCAGATCAGCCCCAGCATTTT
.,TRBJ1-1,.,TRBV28,CASSLEEGRETEAFF,TGTGCCAGCAGCCTGGAGGAGGGCAGAGAGACTGAAGCTTTCTTT
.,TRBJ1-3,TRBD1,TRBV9,CASSVSNAPGQRNTIYF,TGTGCCAGCAGCGTTTCGAACGCCCCGGGACAGCGAAACACCATATATTTT
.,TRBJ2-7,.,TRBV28,CASSEGFGYEQYF,TGTGCCAGCAGTGAGGGGTTTGGTTACGAGCAGTACTTC
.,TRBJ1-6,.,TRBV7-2,CASSFQVNSPLHF,TGTGCCAGCAGCTTCCAGGTTAATTCACCCCTCCACTTT
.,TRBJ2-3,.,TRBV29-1,CSVDTGPTDTQYF,TGCAGCGTGGATACAGGACCCACAGATACGCAGTATTTT
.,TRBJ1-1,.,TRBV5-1,CASSLAEKNTEAFF,TGCGCCAGCAGCTTGGCAGAGAAGAACACTGAAGCTTTCTTT
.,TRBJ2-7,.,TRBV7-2,CASSSTSYEQYF,TGTGCCAGCAGCTCGACCTCCTACGAGCAGTACTTC
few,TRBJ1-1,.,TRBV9,CASSDRMFGGAFF,TGTGCCAGCAGCGACAGGATGTTTGGAGGAGCTTTCTTT
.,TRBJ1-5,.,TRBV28,CASSLRQVGAQPQHF,TGTGCCAGCAGTCTAAGACAGGTCGGGGCTCAGCCCCAGCATTTT
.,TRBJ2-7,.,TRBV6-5,CATRLALWGNEQYF,TGTGCCACCCGACTTGCGCTCTGGGGGAACGAGCAGTACTTC
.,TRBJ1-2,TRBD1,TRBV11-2,CASSPGQFYGYTF,TGTGCCAGCAGCCCGGGACAGTTCTATGGCTACACCTTC
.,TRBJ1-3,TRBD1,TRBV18,CASSPLSGTDGNTIYF,TGTGCCAGCTCACCTCTCTCCGGGACAGATGGAAACACCATATATTTT
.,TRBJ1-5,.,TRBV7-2,CASSPDSSSNQPQHF,TGTGCCAGCAGCCCCGACAGCTCAAGCAATCAGCCCCAGCATTTT
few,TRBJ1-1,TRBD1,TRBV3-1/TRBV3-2,CASSHPRGRTEAFF,TGTGCCAGCAGCCACCCTAGGGGGCGCACTGAAGCTTTCTTT
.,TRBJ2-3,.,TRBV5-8,CASTVDGHTDTQYF,TGTGCCAGCACCGTCGACGGGCACACAGATACGCAGTATTTT
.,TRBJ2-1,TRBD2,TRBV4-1,CASSLIPGTSGTYNEQFF,TGCGCCAGCAGCCTAATTCCCGGGACTAGCGGTACCTACAATGAGCAGTTCTTC
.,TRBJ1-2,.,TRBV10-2,CASSEPGGNYGYTF,TGCGCCAGCAGTGAGCCGGGGGGCAACTATGGCTACACCTTC
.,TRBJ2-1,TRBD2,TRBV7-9,CASSLGGTSGRGEQFF,TGTGCCAGCAGCCTCGGGGGGACTAGCGGGAGGGGTGAGCAGTTCTTC
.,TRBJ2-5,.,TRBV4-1,CASSQEGTLQETQYF,TGCGCCAGCAGCCAAGAGGGCACGCTACAAGAGACCCAGTACTTC
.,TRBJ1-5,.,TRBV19,CASSTTSGRNQPQHF,TGTGCCAGTAGTACGACCTCGGGACGCAATCAGCCCCAGCATTTT
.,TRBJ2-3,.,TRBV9,CASKLGSSDTQYF,TGTGCCAGCAAACTAGGGTCGTCGGATACGCAGTATTTT
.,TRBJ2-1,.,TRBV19,CACALGSYNEQFF,TGTGCCTGCGCCTTAGGGTCCTACAATGAGCAGTTCTTC
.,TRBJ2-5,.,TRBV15,CATSREGWGETQYF,TGTGCCACCAGCAGAGAGGGCTGGGGGGAGACCCAGTACTTC
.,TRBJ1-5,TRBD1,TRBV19,CASTDRENQPQHF,TGTGCCAGTACCGACAGGGAGAATCAGCCCCAGCATTTT
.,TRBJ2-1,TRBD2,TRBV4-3,CASSQSGRADNEQFF,TGCGCCAGCAGCCAAAGCGGGAGGGCAGACAATGAGCAGTTCTTC
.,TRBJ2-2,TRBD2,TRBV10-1,CASSSGTSGGGELFF,TGCGCCAGCAGTTCCGGGACTAGCGGGGGAGGGGAGCTGTTTTTT
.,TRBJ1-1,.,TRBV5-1,CASSSTGGPTEAFF,TGCGCCAGCAGCTCAACCGGGGGTCCTACTGAAGCTTTCTTT
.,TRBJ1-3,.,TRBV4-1,CASSQDPGAGNTIYF,TGCGCCAGCAGCCAAGATCCGGGGGCTGGAAACACCATATATTTT
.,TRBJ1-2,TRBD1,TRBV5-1,CASSQDRVEGYTF,TGCGCCAGCAGCCAGGACAGGGTGGAGGGCTACACCTTC
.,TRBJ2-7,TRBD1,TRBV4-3,CASSLNPGQGLYEQYF,TGCGCCAGCAGCCTAAACCCGGGACAGGGCCTTTACGAGCAGTACTTC